The T cell receptor beta chain described here comes from a study of T cell responses to AZD1222 COVID-19 vaccine. Whole-study findings and limits: Reportedly, nearly half of unique spike TCRs recognized epitopes outside B.1.351/B.1.1.7 mutations. Baseline seropositivity characterized only six AZD1222 recipients. Vaccination with two AZD1222 doses was followed by a rise in Spike-specific TCR breadth and depth.

Second-dose recipients at about 4 or about 12 weeks were treated as one pooled group. In the case of this clone: Its antigen is still unknown.

The method was immunoSEQ multiplex PCR; TCRdb's version includes in-frame clones alone and lacks a portion of them. The top ten clones hold around 0.99% of a sample with over 100,000 clones, about nine tenths of them seen once. The CDR3 length is 13 residues. V was clipped by 4 bases and J by 11 bases, with 15 bases between them. Germline V gives CDR1 SGDLS, CDR2 YYNGEE. This chain links TRBV9 with TRBJ1-4; a weak D match, TRBD1 (6 bases). This TCR derives from an adult who received the AZD1222 COVID-19 vaccine. The input for sequencing was peripheral blood, taken 28 days after the second AZD1222 dose. The DNA for the CDR3 is TGTGCCAGCAGCCCCCAGACAGGACATAAACTGTTTTTT. Protein sequence: CASSPQTGHKLFF.